Each of the 16 T cell receptor beta chains below was sequenced from the same sample in a study of blood T cell repertoires in COVID-19 (dated by TCRdb to 2018 to 2021). To prepare the library, the immunoSEQ multiplex PCR assay was applied. TCRdb took over this immuneACCESS table, retaining in-frame rearrangements with V and J assigned. Such tables are incomplete; in checked studies, under half of the missing clones stem from an unresolved V gene, and the remainder is unexplained. The sample table holds 240,000 or so clones, of which more than 75% were seen once. The ten largest clones add up to about 12% of the sample. Sample: peripheral blood. These TCRs come from an elderly man with acute or convalescent COVID-19.

This clone was picked up one time. The CDR3 bases are TGTGCCAGCAGCCCGAGGTTTGGTGGCTACACCTTC. Translated: CASSPRFGGYTF. J is TRBJ1-2 and V is TRBV5-6, with no clear D. Trimming took 4 bases from V and 7 from J, leaving 11 bases between them. Germline CDR1 reads SGHDT; CDR2 reads YYEEEE. This CDR3 is built from 12 residues.

V and J are TRBV19 and TRBJ1-1; tentatively, D is TRBD1 (6 bases). Trimming shortened V by 7 bases and J by 0 bases, and 12 bases separated the two germline ends. Germline V gene sequence: CDR1 LNHDA, CDR2 SQIVND (reference sequence). The CDR3 runs 14 residues. The CDR3 region has the DNA TGTGCCAGTAACAGGGACCGACTGAACACTGAAGCTTTCTTT. Its translation is CASNRDRLNTEAFF.

This chain uses TRBV3-1 (or the pseudogene TRBV3-2) with TRBJ1-5; TRBD1 is a possible D gene (5 bases). The germline gives CDR1 LGHDT, CDR2 YNNKEL (reference sequence). The germline V and J ends were trimmed by 3 bases and 2 bases, with 11 bases remaining between them. The CDR3 spans 15 residues. The CDR3 DNA reads as TGTGCCAGCAGCCAGATGGGGGGTGGCAATCAGCCCCAGCATTTT. This translates into CASSQMGGGNQPQHF.

Here the CDR3 reads CAISRGQGGTEAFF. CDR3 DNA: TGTGCCATCAGTAGAGGACAGGGCGGCACTGAAGCTTTCTTT. V gene TRBV10-3 combines with J gene TRBJ1-1; 8 bases fit TRBD1. The germline CDR1 and CDR2 sequences are ENHRY and SYGVKD. The CDR3 runs to 14 residues. V lost 5 bases and J lost 4; bases outside the gene matches: 6.

This chain links TRBV19 with TRBJ2-1, with TRBD2 matching over 11 bases. Germline V lookup: CDR1 LNHDA, CDR2 SQIVND (reference sequence). The CDR3 totals 15 residues. The junction had 1 base not matched to a gene; V was cut back by 0 bases and J by 6 bases. The CDR3 is CASSIELAGVNEQFF. The CDR3 DNA is TGTGCCAGTAGTATAGAACTAGCGGGAGTCAATGAGCAGTTCTTC.

J is TRBJ1-1 and V is TRBV5-4; D is perhaps TRBD1 (6 bases). CDR1 is SGHNT, CDR2 YYREEE, per germline (reference sequence). The V and J ends lost 6 bases and 4 bases respectively, with 16 bases between them. The CDR3 has 14 amino acids. CDR3 sequence (DNA): TGTGCCAGCACCGTACAGGGTGCGGGCACTGAAGCTTTCTTT. This sequence encodes CASTVQGAGTEAFF. Full variable domain (outside the CDR3, taken from reference TRBV5-4 and TRBJ1-1): ETGVTQSPTHLIKTRGQQVTLRCSSQSGHNTVSWYQQALGQGPQFIFQYYREEENGRGNFPPRFSGLQFPNYSSELNVNALELDDSALYLCASTVQGAGTEAFFGQGTRLTVV.

The chain couples TRBV7-8 to TRBJ1-2; 7 bases match TRBD1. Germline CDR1 is SGHVS and CDR2 is FQNEAQ. CDR3 length: 14 amino acids. Losses at the gene ends were 2 bases for V and 8 bases for J; bases not matched to a gene: 8. CDR3 sequence (DNA): TGTGCCAGCAGCTTATCAACAGGGGTGGGAGGCTACACCTTC. Its protein is CASSLSTGVGGYTF.

This sequence joins TRBV19 and TRBJ2-3, with TRBD1 identical over 8 bases. Germline CDR1 and CDR2: LNHDA and SQIVND (reference sequence). The junction had 8 bases not matched to a gene; V was cut back by 6 bases and J by 0 bases. This CDR3 contains 16 residues. The CDR3 reads CASRQGASSSTDTQYF. As DNA, the CDR3 is TGTGCCAGTAGGCAGGGGGCTAGTTCTAGCACAGATACGCAGTATTTT.

The chain is built from TRBV6-6 and TRBJ1-2; tentative D call: TRBD1 (5 bases). From germline, CDR1 is MNHNY and CDR2 SVGAGI (reference sequence). This CDR3 region has 13 residues. V was shortened by 5 bases and J by 5 bases, with 12 bases between the two germline ends. CDR3 residues: CASSPGGSYGYTF. CDR3 bases: TGTGCCAGCAGTCCGGGGGGGTCGTATGGCTACACCTTC.

V usage is TRBV28 and J usage is TRBJ2-2, with D perhaps TRBD2 (5 bases). V dropped 4 bases and J dropped 7 bases, with 13 bases sitting between them. This CDR3 comprises 14 residues. Germline V gene sequence: CDR1 MDHEN, CDR2 SYDVKM. The CDR3 sequence: CASSWTHRGGELFF. The CDR3 DNA sequence: TGTGCCAGCAGTTGGACCCACCGGGGCGGGGAGCTGTTTTTT.

DNA for the CDR3: TGTGCCAGCAGCTTAGTAGGGGACACTTACACAGATACGCAGTATTTT. This encodes CASSLVGDTYTDTQYF. This chain joins TRBV7-2 and TRBJ2-3; D is possibly TRBD1 (6 bases). Trimming shortened V by 1 base and J by 2 bases, and 13 bases separated the two germline ends. Per germline, CDR1 SGHTA and CDR2 FQGNSA. The CDR3 has 16 amino acids.

The chain has TRBV18 and TRBJ2-2, with a weak D call TRBD1 (6 bases). The V end lost 3 bases, the J end lost 1 base, and 12 bases lay between the germline ends. The CDR3 covers 16 residues. The germline V gene encodes CDR1 KGHSH and CDR2 LQKENI. The CDR3 coding sequence is TGTGCCAGCTCACCGGCCGGGACAAAGAACACCGGGGAGCTGTTTTTT. Protein: CASSPAGTKNTGELFF.

The chain is built from TRBV28 and TRBJ1-1; no clear D. The germline V gene has CDR1 MDHEN and CDR2 SYDVKM. This CDR3 comprises 15 residues. V lost 8 bases, J lost 5 bases, and 21 bases lay in between. CDR3 sequence reads: CASSSLGSGGTEAFF. In nucleotides, the CDR3 is TGTGCCAGCTCTTCTCTGGGGAGCGGAGGAACTGAAGCTTTCTTT.

The CDR3 nucleotides are TGTGCCAGCAGCCTACCCCCGGGGACACAGTACTTC. Translation gives CASSLPPGTQYF. The V gene is TRBV11-2, the J gene TRBJ2-7; the D gene is possibly TRBD1 (6 bases). CDR1 and CDR2 from the germline V gene are SGHAT and FQNNGV. Trimming took 5 bases from V and 10 from J, leaving 15 bases between them. The CDR3 runs to 12 residues.

The rearrangement joins TRBV6-4 to TRBJ2-3; D unresolved. Trimming removed 5 bases from V and 2 bases from J, with 14 bases in between. This CDR3 has 15 residues. In germline, CDR1 is MRHNA, CDR2 SNTAGT. CDR3 nucleotide sequence: TGTGCCAGCAGTTTAGTGGTCAGGAACACAGATACGCAGTATTTT. Amino acids: CASSLVVRNTDTQYF.

The chain has TRBV6-5 and TRBJ1-3; 7 nucleotides match TRBD1. V lost 2 bases to trimming and J lost 2 bases; unmatched junction nucleotides: 3. CDR3 length: 15 amino acids. CDR1 and CDR2 (germline): MNHEY, SVGAGI. The CDR3 DNA reads TGTGCCAGCAGTTACCAAGACAGGGCTGGAAACACCATATATTTT. Its protein product is CASSYQDRAGNTIYF.